Below, 7 T cell receptor beta chains from the same sample are listed, as sequenced in a study of T cells after yellow fever vaccination (dated by TCRdb to 2018 to 2020). Libraries were prepared through 5' RACE. The instrument was an Illumina HiSeq 2500. TCRdb reprocessed the public reads (quality trimming at Q25 with fastp, clone calling with MiXCR) and kept in-frame beta chains. Every entry covers one CDR3 protein and lists the most common genes and DNA from its rows. The sample has some 600,000 distinct CDR3 sequences on record, around a sixth of them singletons. The ten largest clones take up roughly 17% of the sample. What this sample's treatment or condition label stands for: live attenuated yellow fever vaccine strain. Sequencing was performed on PBMCs, taken 5 days after the first yellow fever vaccination. These receptors were obtained from a man younger than 35 who received the YFV17D yellow fever vaccine.

This clonotype was observed a few times. The chain combines TRBV7-2 with TRBJ2-5; 11 positions agree with TRBD2. Per the germline V gene, CDR1 is SGHTA and CDR2 is FQGNSA. The V segment lost 5 bases and the J segment 6 bases; nucleotides outside the gene matches: 5. The CDR3 has 14 residues. In DNA form, the CDR3 reads TGTGCCAGCAGCCCTACTAGCGGGGGACAGACCCAGTACTTC. Protein: CASSPTSGGQTQYF.

This rearrangement joins TRBV2 to TRBJ2-1; D gene ambiguous. The CDR3 contains 15 residues. Per the germline V gene, CDR1 is SNHLY and CDR2 is FYNNEI. Trimming left V 7 bases short and J 2 bases short, with 15 bases between. The CDR3 DNA reads TGTGCCAGCAAGCCGCGATATAGTACCTACAATGAGCAGTTCTTC. The encoded protein is CASKPRYSTYNEQFF.

The V and J genes are TRBV6-2 or TRBV6-3 and TRBJ2-2; 11 bases are a match to TRBD1. The CDR3 contains 19 residues. V shed 2 bases and J 2 bases; nucleotides not matched to a gene: 10. The germline gives CDR1 MNHEY, CDR2 SVGEGT. CDR3 bases: TGTGCCAGCAGTTACGAACCCCGGACAGGGGGCTTAAACACCGGGGAGCTGTTTTTT. Translating it yields CASSYEPRTGGLNTGELFF.

This clonotype was seen more than once but under ten times. The chain joins TRBV6-1 to TRBJ1-5, with 9 bases matching TRBD1. Germline assignment: CDR1 MNHNS and CDR2 SASEGT. The CDR3 runs to 15 residues. J was trimmed by 6 bases and V by 5 bases; bases with no gene match: 8. The CDR3 DNA reads TGTGCCAGCAGTACGGTACAGGGGGCCGGTCAGCCCCAGCATTTT. Translating it yields CASSTVQGAGQPQHF.

The chain uses TRBV5-1 and TRBJ2-5; no firm D call. This CDR3 is 11 amino acids long. The germline CDR1 and CDR2 sequences are SGHRS and YFSETQ. The V end was cut by 6 bases, the J end by 6 bases, with 9 bases between. CDR3 nucleotide sequence: TGCGCCAGCAAGATCGACCAGACCCAGTACTTC. Protein product: CASKIDQTQYF.

This clonotype showed up just a few times. V and J are TRBV7-2 and TRBJ1-1; unclear D gene. This CDR3 comprises 13 residues. Germline CDR1 is SGHTA and CDR2 is FQGNSA. Trimming left V 4 bases short and J 0 bases short, with 6 bases between. In nucleotides, the CDR3 is TGTGCCAGCAGCTCACGGATGAACACTGAAGCTTTCTTT. Translated: CASSSRMNTEAFF.

This clonotype was recorded a few times. This sequence joins TRBV27 and TRBJ2-7; the D gene is possibly TRBD2 (6 bases). The CDR3 is made up of 13 amino acids. Germline assignment: CDR1 MNHEY and CDR2 SMNVEV (reference sequence). V shed 4 bases and J shed 3 bases, with 10 bases lying between them. CDR3 coding DNA: TGTGCCAGCAGTTCGGGGGTCTACTACGAGCAGTACTTC. Translated: CASSSGVYYEQYF.